This is a list of T cell receptor beta chains from one sample in a study of multiple sclerosis patients with progressive multifocal leukoencephalopathy. Sequencing was performed with immunoSEQ multiplex PCR; in TCRdb, only in-frame clones are kept and a portion is missing. The sample holds 25,000 to 35,000 clones, more than 80% seen once. The material sequenced was PBMCs, taken from a patient treated with natalizumab. Source of these receptors: a woman aged 25 to 45 with progressive multifocal leukoencephalopathy. Each CDR3 is given with its conserved first and last residue. Each record gives: J gene, D gene, V gene, clone size, CDR3 protein, CDR3 DNA. D genes are given only for firm matches. Where a row states a size, it is once, few, many or the class of an expanded clone; other rows omit it.

>TRBJ2-2|.|TRBV5-4|.
CASSLEGIRELFF
TGTGCCAGCAGCTTGGAGGGTATCCGGGAGCTGTTTTTT
>TRBJ2-1|.|TRBV7-2|.
CASSLRVGEQFF
TGTGCCAGCAGCTTAAGGGTGGGGGAGCAGTTCTTC
>TRBJ1-2|.|TRBV25-1|.
CASSDPPDYGYTF
TGTGCCAGCAGTGACCCCCCAGACTATGGCTACACCTTC
>TRBJ1-5|TRBD1|TRBV10-3|.
CAISLTGGGNQPQHF
TGTGCCATCAGCCTCACAGGGGGCGGCAATCAGCCCCAGCATTTT
>TRBJ2-2|.|TRBV7-2|.
CASSLVRQDTGELFF
TGTGCCAGCAGCTTAGTTAGGCAGGACACCGGGGAGCTGTTTTTT
>TRBJ2-1|.|TRBV6-1|.
CASTWGASNEQFF
TGTGCCAGCACCTGGGGGGCAAGTAATGAGCAGTTCTTC
>TRBJ1-4|.|TRBV5-4|medium-sized
CASSRRGNSNEKLFF
TGTGCCAGCAGCAGACGAGGGAACTCTAATGAAAAACTGTTTTTT
>TRBJ2-2|.|TRBV29-1|.
CSVVGGRAGTGELFF
TGCAGCGTTGTTGGCGGTAGGGCGGGCACCGGGGAGCTGTTTTTT
>TRBJ2-7|TRBD2|TRBV7-8|.
CASSQASGDQYEQYF
TGTGCCAGCAGCCAAGCTAGCGGGGATCAATACGAGCAGTACTTC
>TRBJ1-3|TRBD1|TRBV15|.
CATSRAQGAFGNTIYF
TGTGCCACCAGCAGAGCTCAGGGGGCGTTCGGAAACACCATATATTTT
>TRBJ2-1|.|TRBV6-5|.
CASSETSYNEQFF
TGTGCCAGCAGTGAAACTAGTTACAATGAGCAGTTCTTC
>TRBJ2-2|.|TRBV2|.
CASSVQGGGGTGELFF
TGTGCCAGCAGTGTACAAGGGGGGGGAGGAACCGGGGAGCTGTTTTTT
>TRBJ2-7|.|TRBV7-9|.
CASSLARDNSYEQYF
TGTGCCAGCAGCTTAGCTCGGGACAACTCCTACGAGCAGTACTTC
>TRBJ1-2|.|TRBV27|few
CASSLQGSYGYTF
TGTGCCAGCAGTTTACAGGGGAGCTATGGCTACACCTTC
>TRBJ1-4|.|TRBV21-1|few
CASGLSTGDWEKLFF
TGTGCCAGCGGGCTCAGTACGGGGGATTGGGAAAAACTGTTTTTT
>TRBJ1-6|.|TRBV19|.
CASSLWGRNSPLHF
TGTGCCAGTAGTTTATGGGGGAGGAATTCACCCCTCCACTTT
>TRBJ2-3|.|TRBV5-6|.
CASSLDLGIRTDTQYF
TGTGCCAGCAGCTTGGACCTCGGGATTCGCACAGATACGCAGTATTTT
>TRBJ2-7|TRBD1|TRBV6-1|.
CASSAGTAFYEQYF
TGTGCCAGCAGCGCCGGGACAGCTTTCTACGAGCAGTACTTC
>TRBJ1-1|.|TRBV6-1|few
CASSEFGFGSTEAFF
TGTGCCAGCAGTGAATTTGGGTTTGGGAGCACTGAAGCTTTCTTT
>TRBJ1-2|.|TRBV30|.
CAWSRSTFYGYTF
TGTGCCTGGAGTCGGTCTACCTTCTATGGCTACACCTTC
>TRBJ2-7|.|TRBV2|once
CASRGDGRYEQYF
TGTGCCAGCAGAGGGGACGGGCGATACGAGCAGTACTTC
>TRBJ1-2|.|TRBV5-6|.
CASSPFLFGYGYTF
TGTGCCAGCAGCCCCTTTCTGTTCGGCTATGGCTACACCTTC
>TRBJ2-5|TRBD1|TRBV5-4|.
CASSPGGGQVYKETQYF
TGTGCCAGCAGCCCCGGTGGGGGACAGGTCTATAAAGAGACCCAGTACTTC
>TRBJ2-7|.|TRBV9|.
CASSVVGGSYEQYF
TGTGCCAGCAGCGTAGTAGGCGGATCCTACGAGCAGTACTTC
>TRBJ1-6|.|TRBV28|.
CASSQPASHSPLHF
TGTGCCAGCAGTCAACCGGCATCCCATTCACCCCTCCACTTT
>TRBJ2-2|.|TRBV28|.
CASSFRNTGELFF
TGTGCCAGCAGCTTCCGGAACACCGGGGAGCTGTTTTTT
>TRBJ2-3|.|TRBV29-1|.
CSVEADSNRDTQYF
TGCAGCGTTGAGGCTGACTCTAATAGGGATACGCAGTATTTT
>TRBJ2-1|.|TRBV25-1|few
CASSTAPPGNEQFF
TGTGCCAGCTCGACCGCCCCCCCGGGGAATGAGCAGTTCTTC
>TRBJ1-1|TRBD1|TRBV27|.
CASSWTGWNTEAFF
TGTGCCAGCAGTTGGACAGGGTGGAACACTGAAGCTTTCTTT
>TRBJ2-7|.|TRBV6-5|.
CASSLGSSSYEQYF
TGTGCCAGCAGTTTGGGATCTAGCTCCTACGAGCAGTACTTC
>TRBJ2-7|.|TRBV6-6|once
CASSYGQNEQYF
TGTGCCAGCAGTTACGGACAGAACGAGCAGTACTTC
>TRBJ2-3|TRBD2|TRBV30|.
CAWSVFEPGLAGGATLPDTQYF
TGTGCCTGGAGTGTATTCGAGCCGGGACTAGCGGGGGGGGCCACTCTGCCAGATACGCAGTATTTT
>TRBJ1-1|.|TRBV27|.
CASSLYTGKNTEAFF
TGTGCCAGCAGTTTATATACAGGGAAGAACACTGAAGCTTTCTTT
>TRBJ1-3|.|TRBV19|.
CASSAYGNTIYF
TGTGCCAGTAGTGCCTATGGAAACACCATATATTTT
>TRBJ2-7|TRBD1|TRBV28|.
CASSLGGQGTINEQYF
TGTGCCAGCAGTTTAGGGGGACAGGGGACCATTAACGAGCAGTACTTC
>TRBJ1-2|.|TRBV18|.
CASSPGAGAYGYTF
TGTGCCAGCTCACCAGGGGCAGGGGCCTATGGCTACACCTTC
>TRBJ2-7|TRBD1|TRBV11-1|once
CASSFDRGDEQYF
TGTGCCAGCAGTTTCGACAGGGGTGACGAGCAGTACTTC
>TRBJ2-2|.|TRBV30|.
CACALGVDTGELFF
TGTGCCTGCGCTCTAGGGGTAGACACCGGGGAGCTGTTTTTT
>TRBJ2-7|.|TRBV27|once
CASSLSSSLDYEQYF
TGTGCCAGCAGTTTATCAAGTTCCCTCGACTACGAGCAGTACTTC
>TRBJ2-7|TRBD2|TRBV18|once
CASSPDLGTSGAYEQYF
TGTGCCAGCTCACCTGACTTAGGGACTAGCGGGGCCTACGAGCAGTACTTC
>TRBJ1-2|.|TRBV7-6|.
CASSLDEGAHHGYTF
TGTGCCAGCAGCTTAGACGAGGGTGCACACCATGGCTACACCTTC